This T cell receptor beta chain came from a study of blood T cell repertoires in COVID-19. Study as a whole: T cells, B-cell-depleted T cells, or PBMCs provided the cDNA or gDNA that served as material.

The count of this clone is one. Here immunoSEQ multiplex PCR was the method, and the copy in TCRdb shows in-frame clones only, minus some. The sample includes more than 200,000 clones, more than 80% of them seen just once. The TCR sequence derives from an elderly woman with acute or convalescent COVID-19. Sequenced input: peripheral blood.

CDR3 amino acids: CASSIPGRRAEAFF. The CDR3 region has the DNA TGTGCCAGTAGTATACCCGGGAGACGGGCTGAAGCTTTCTTT. This chain connects TRBV19 to TRBJ1-1; D gene uncertain. V was shortened by 2 bases and J by 6 bases, with 13 bases between the two germline ends. In germline, CDR1 is LNHDA, CDR2 SQIVND (reference sequence). This CDR3 contains 14 residues.